This T cell receptor (beta chain) was recovered during a study of PD-L1 blockade in urothelial cancer. The repertoire was sequenced with immunoSEQ multiplex PCR; TCRdb's copy has only in-frame clones and lacks some. The repertoire holds 87,000 or so clones, with 84% as singletons. The time point: pretreatment peripheral blood. The CDR3 is made up of 17 amino acids. V was trimmed by 0 bases and J by 0 bases, leaving 15 bases between them. Germline lookup yields CDR1 SGHRS and CDR2 YFSETQ. The TCR was taken from a man aged 60 to 69 with urothelial cancer. The chain joins TRBV5-1 to TRBJ1-2, with D unresolved. The sample in question was PBMCs, obtained around atezolizumab (anti-PD-L1) treatment. CDR3 in DNA: TGCGCCAGCAGCTTGGCGGGGTCAGCCTTAGCTAACTATGGCTACACCTTC. Its translation is CASSLAGSALANYGYTF. The whole variable domain, filled in from reference TRBV5-1 and TRBJ1-2, reads KAGVTQTPRYLIKTRGQQVTLSCSPISGHRSVSWYQQTPGQGLQFLFEYFSETQRNKGNFPGRFSGRQFSNSRSEMNVSTLELGDSALYLCASSLAGSALANYGYTFGSGTRLTVV.